The entry below gives a single T cell receptor beta chain sequence along with its context. The target of this receptor is not known. No quality values exist for individual bases; no much larger clone is one base distant. V is cut back by 3 bases and J by 7 bases, with 8 bases in the junction unmatched. The CDR3 has 15 amino acids, counting the end cysteine and phenylalanine. Only the CDR3 part of the read is kept: 45 bases, read in frame from the first base. From the germline V gene, CDR1 is SGHTA and CDR2 is FQGNSA. This specimen comes from a study of blood T cell repertoires in COVID-19 (dated by TCRdb to between 2020 and 2021). Regarding the research as a whole: Collaborator samples came from the United States, Italy and Spain and covered acute and convalescent phases of COVID-19. Samples came from the ongoing ImmuneRACE study (first 160 participants) plus 1,254 subjects from 6 global collaborators. The prospective study material was composed of cDNA or gDNA derived from T cells, B-cell-depleted T cells, or PBMCs. Nearly every sample came with metadata listing a de-identified subject ID, COVID-19 status, age in years and sex. HLA class I and class II types, where available, came from metadata supplied by the sample provider rather than from assay-based typing. Deeply sampled blood TCRbeta repertoires from subjects exposed to, actively infected with, or recovered from COVID-19 were included in the dataset. The repertoires were released in a freely available public database meant as a resource for research on the immune response to SARS-CoV-2. Paper-wide results and their limitations: How much clinical and demographic metadata was included differed by source and by participant, and the metadata was provided uncurated.

TCRbeta CDR3 regions were amplified from genomic DNA by means of the immunoSEQ Assay, a bias-controlled multiplex PCR. Per the authors' processing: Nucleated cell counts per sample were estimated from amplification of reference gene primers within the assay. To quantify the absolute abundance of each unique TCRbeta CDR3 rearrangement, sequence reads were collapsed and filtered. For each sample, productive Simpson clonality was calculated as the square root of Simpson's diversity index over productive rearrangements. TCRdb obtained this table from immuneACCESS and retained in-frame rearrangements with V and J assigned. These tables miss some clones; where compared with another copy, unresolved V genes account for less than half of the shortfall, and the remainder is unexplained. The DNA was the basis for D and trimming; V, J and clone size are from that table. This sample lists approximately 390,000 clones; around 90% were detected once. 6.5% to 8% of the sample is in the top ten clones.

The collaborating institutions used their own protocols to collect whole blood in K2EDTA tubes. Collaborator samples were shipped for TCRbeta analysis as frozen whole blood, isolated PBMCs, or DNA extracted from either sample type. Material for sequencing was peripheral blood. Rearrangement joined TRBV7-2 to TRBJ2-4, with 8 bases in between that match TRBD2. The source of this sequence is a man younger than 30 with active or convalescent COVID-19. For the CDR3, the sequence is CASSFGGAGGNIQYF. The DNA sequence is given as TGTGCCAGCAGCTTCGGGGGGGCCGGCGGGAACATTCAGTACTTC.